The sequence of this TCR beta chain was determined in a study of blood T cells in healthy people across ages. The use of a sample-barcoded 5' primer and a J-beta primer mix characterized a second PCR of roughly 6 to 12 cycles. TCRdb re-analysed the 5' RACE reads in MiXCR, keeping a single row per CDR3 protein. The sample has some 790,000 distinct CDR3 sequences; around 30% are singletons. This CDR3 has 15 residues. Germline lookup yields CDR1 SGDLS and CDR2 YYNGEE. About this clonotype: Since a much larger clone is just one base distant, this may be a read error.

The receptor's source is a woman at least 80 years old in good health. Sequences were obtained from blood. This chain uses TRBV9 with TRBJ2-1; 7 nucleotides agree with TRBD2. The J call may be faulty, since TRBJ2-7 better matches the DNA end. The CDR3 reads CASSVEGGPYNEQYF. The CDR3 DNA reads as TGTGCCAGCAGCGTAGAGGGAGGGCCATACAATGAGCAGTACTTC.